Below are 30 T cell receptor beta chains sequenced from a single sample in a study of control samples from healthy donors and cancer patients. Measured with immunoSEQ multiplex PCR; TCRdb has only the in-frame clones, and not every one. The sample comprises 91,000 or so clones, approximately 91% of which are singletons, and about 0.92% rests with the top ten. Sequenced: blood. The receptors here all came from a woman in her 30s in good health.

CDR3 sequence: CSATPGQGNEKLFF. DNA of the CDR3: TGCAGCGCGACACCGGGACAGGGTAATGAAAAACTGTTTTTT. This chain links TRBV29-1 with TRBJ1-4; 9 nucleotides align to TRBD1. The germline CDR1 and CDR2 sequences are SQVTM and ANQGSEA. The CDR3 runs 14 residues. J lost 4 bases, V lost 7 bases, and 7 bases had no gene match.

The V and J genes are TRBV9 and TRBJ2-1; D might be TRBD2 (5 bases). The CDR3 sequence is 14 residues long. The germline gives CDR1 SGDLS, CDR2 YYNGEE. The V end lost 4 bases, the J end lost 9 bases, and 17 bases lay between the germline ends. CDR3 loop: CASSWVEGEGEQFF. The CDR3 DNA sequence: TGTGCCAGCAGCTGGGTAGAGGGCGAGGGTGAGCAGTTCTTC.

As to this clone: Germline is not matched at one junction end, which may reflect a read error. This chain connects TRBV9 to TRBJ2-2; D is perhaps TRBD1 or TRBD2 (5 bases each). Germline loops: CDR1 SGDLS, CDR2 YYNGEE. There are 16 residues in the CDR3. Here the CDR3 DNA reads TGTGCCAGCACCGTAGGTTGGGGACCGAACACCGGGGAGCTGTTTTTT. It codes for CASTVGWGPNTGELFF.

J is TRBJ1-3 and V is TRBV19, with 7 bases identical to TRBD1. Germline lookup yields CDR1 LNHDA and CDR2 SQIVND (reference sequence). Germline trimming cut 9 bases from V and 4 bases from J; bases unmatched to any gene: 9. There are 14 residues in the CDR3. CDR3 sequence reads: CASSNRGLGNTIYF. The DNA of the CDR3 is TGTGCCAGCTCGAACAGGGGATTAGGAAACACCATATATTTT.

This clone was seen once. Germline and junction disagree at one end, which may indicate a read error. The chain recombines TRBV18 with TRBJ1-2; D gene unclear. The CDR3 is 11 residues long. Per germline, CDR1 KGHSH and CDR2 LQKENI. Here the CDR3 reads CASSPAEGGLF. The CDR3 nucleotides are TGTGCCAGCTCACCGGCCGAAGGTGGGCTCTTC.

The rearrangement uses TRBV23-1 and TRBJ1-2; 8 bases are a match to TRBD1. TRBV23-1 has ORF status, its function being uncertain. This CDR3 is 14 amino acids long. V shed 3 bases, J shed 8 bases, and the junction held 8 bases outside the gene matches. DNA for the CDR3: TGCGCCAGCAGTCATCGTCCGGGACAGGAAGGCTACACCTTC. Amino acids: CASSHRPGQEGYTF.

The chain carries TRBV7-6 and TRBJ1-1, with D tentatively TRBD1 (6 bases). Per germline, CDR1 SGHVS and CDR2 FNYEAQ. V was trimmed by 3 bases and J by 8 bases, leaving 13 bases between them. CDR3 length equals 13 residues. The CDR3 sequence: CASSFNGQREAFF. DNA of the CDR3: TGTGCCAGCAGCTTCAACGGACAGCGAGAAGCTTTCTTT.

The chain combines TRBV6-5 with TRBJ1-5; D gene unclear. This CDR3 is built from 15 residues. V lost 9 bases and J 1 base, leaving 16 bases between the germline ends. CDR1 and CDR2 (germline): MNHEY, SVGAGI. In DNA, the CDR3 is TGTGCCAGTGGCGCGGTTGGTTTGAGCAATCAGCCCCAGCATTTT. Encoded protein: CASGAVGLSNQPQHF.

The CDR3 coding sequence is TGTGCCAGCAGCGTAGCTGGCAGGGGGCCTCTCCGGGAGCTGTTTTTT. Translation gives CASSVAGRGPLRELFF. V is TRBV9 and J is TRBJ2-2; 8 bases fit TRBD1. Per the germline V gene, CDR1 is SGDLS and CDR2 is YYNGEE. With V trimmed by 0 bases and J by 9 bases, 10 bases remained unmatched. This CDR3 has 16 residues.

This clone came up once. The chain carries TRBV11-2 and TRBJ1-3; possible D gene TRBD1, 6 bases. Germline assignment: CDR1 SGHAT and CDR2 FQNNGV. With 5 bases removed from V and 0 bases from J, the gap between germline ends came to 11 bases. The CDR3 extends over 15 amino acids. CDR3 in DNA: TGTGCCAGCAGCCGCGGACAGAGCTCTGGAAACACCATATATTTT. Residues: CASSRGQSSGNTIYF.

This clone showed up just once. The chain joins TRBV5-1 to TRBJ1-4; the match to TRBD1 covers 12 bases. Germline CDR1 reads SGHRS; CDR2 reads YFSETQ. With 7 bases clipped from V and 2 bases from J, the junction kept 9 bases outside the gene matches. The CDR3 sequence is 17 residues long. The chain's CDR3 is CASGVGTGGMTNEKLFF. Here the CDR3 DNA reads TGCGCCAGCGGGGTCGGGACAGGGGGCATGACTAATGAAAAACTGTTTTTT.

This clone occurred once. V gene TRBV5-4 combines with J gene TRBJ2-5, with 7 bases aligning to TRBD2. The CDR3 spans 16 residues. CDR1 is SGHNT, CDR2 YYREEE, per germline (reference sequence). The junction had 10 bases not matched to a gene; V was cut back by 2 bases and J by 3 bases. The CDR3 region has the DNA TGTGCCAGCAGCTTCTTTAGCGGGCGAGGAGAAGAGACCCAGTACTTC. This encodes CASSFFSGRGEETQYF.

Details on this clone: Different DNA sequences within this sample yield the same CDR3. This chain uses TRBV12-3 or TRBV12-4 with TRBJ1-2; 7 nucleotides line up with TRBD1. After removal of 4 bases from V and 8 bases from J, the junction contained 4 bases not matched to a gene. This CDR3 contains 12 residues. CDR3: CASSSTGHGYTF. The CDR3 DNA reads as TGTGCCAGCAGTTCGACAGGGCACGGCTACACCTTC.

The genes are TRBV18 and TRBJ2-7; D is perhaps TRBD1 (6 bases). Trimming cost V 5 bases and J 0 bases, with 11 bases left between them. The germline CDR1 and CDR2 sequences are KGHSH and LQKENI. The CDR3 is 14 amino acids. CDR3 sequence reads: CASSSSGDSYEQYF. The DNA for the CDR3 is TGTGCCAGCTCATCCTCAGGGGACTCCTACGAGCAGTACTTC.

This clone was seen just once. V and J are TRBV18 and TRBJ2-3, with D hard to call. There are 12 residues in the CDR3. Per the germline V gene, CDR1 is KGHSH and CDR2 is LQKENI. Between the trimmed V and J ends, which lost 6 bases and 2 bases, there was a span of 6 bases. The CDR3 region has the DNA TGTGCCAGCTCCCCCGACACAGATACGCAGTATTTT. It codes for CASSPDTDTQYF. Full variable domain (rest looked up from reference TRBV18 and TRBJ2-3): NAGVMQNPRHLVRRRGQEARLRCSPMKGHSHVYWYRQLPEEGLKFMVYLQKENIIDESGMPKERFSAEFPKEGPSILRIQQVVRGDSAAYFCASSPDTDTQYFGPGTRLTVL.

CDR3 amino acids: CASSAGGEETQYF. CDR3 DNA sequence: TGCGCCAGCAGCGCAGGGGGGGAAGAGACCCAGTACTTC. The chain employs TRBV5-1 and TRBJ2-5; D tentatively reads TRBD1 or TRBD2 (7 bases each). Germline CDR1 and CDR2: SGHRS and YFSETQ. The CDR3 sequence is 13 residues long. The V gene lost 4 bases and the J gene lost 3 bases, with 10 bases spanning the gap.

This chain uses TRBV2 with TRBJ1-3; D ambiguous. Trimming left V 5 bases short and J 0 bases short, with 11 bases between. CDR1 is SNHLY and CDR2 is FYNNEI in the germline V gene. The CDR3 is made up of 15 amino acids. The CDR3 DNA reads TGTGCCAGCAGTATGACATTCCACTCTGGAAACACCATATATTTT. Protein sequence: CASSMTFHSGNTIYF.

This chain links TRBV29-1 with TRBJ1-1, with D possibly matching TRBD1 (5 bases). Germline-derived CDR1 and CDR2 are SQVTM and ANQGSEA. V dropped 0 bases and J dropped 7 bases, with 15 bases sitting between them. The CDR3 covers 14 residues. The CDR3 loop is CSVEDASLGGEAFF. DNA for the CDR3: TGCAGCGTTGAAGATGCCAGCTTGGGGGGTGAAGCTTTCTTT.

The chain is built from TRBV6-2 or TRBV6-3 and TRBJ1-5; D is uncertain. Germline loops: CDR1 MNHEY, CDR2 SVGEGT. The ends were cut back, 4 bases at V and 7 bases at J, with 11 bases in the middle. The CDR3 runs 13 residues. CDR3 in amino acids: CASSSSEVQPQHF. The CDR3 nucleotides read TGTGCCAGCAGTTCCTCTGAGGTACAGCCCCAGCATTTT.

The chain couples TRBV6-2 or TRBV6-3 to TRBJ1-4, with D unclear. Per germline, CDR1 MNHEY and CDR2 SVGEGT. The CDR3 sequence is 14 residues long. V lost 0 bases to trimming and J lost 10 bases, with 12 bases between them. Written as DNA, the CDR3 is TGTGCCAGCAGTTACTCCTCGGTATTGGGAAAACTGTTTTTT. Encoded protein: CASSYSSVLGKLFF.

V is TRBV5-4 and J is TRBJ1-3; TRBD1 agrees at 8 bases. The germline CDR1 and CDR2 sequences are SGHNT and YYREEE (reference sequence). This CDR3 contains 17 residues. V gave up 4 bases and J gave up 3 bases; unmatched junction bases: 12. The CDR3 DNA sequence: TGTGCCAGCAGCCGGGGGTCGCAGGGGGCGCTTGGAAACACCATATATTTT. Translating gives CASSRGSQGALGNTIYF.

V is TRBV21-1 and J is TRBJ2-1; the DNA was not compared with TRBD2, the D call given in the table. TRBV21-1 is classified as a pseudogene. CDR3 size: 17 residues. For the CDR3, the DNA is TGTGCCAGCAGCAGGCGGACTAGTCGGGAAATGGTGTATGAGCAGTTCTTC. This sequence encodes CASSRRTSREMVYEQFF.

The rearrangement links TRBV18 to TRBJ1-6; TRBD1 agrees at 7 bases. J was trimmed by 4 bases and V by 4 bases; bases with no gene match: 7. Germline CDR1 is KGHSH and CDR2 is LQKENI. The CDR3 sequence is 16 residues long. The CDR3 coding sequence is TGTGCCAGCTCACTTCGACAGGGCTCATATAATTCACCCCTCCACTTT. This encodes CASSLRQGSYNSPLHF.

V gene TRBV10-3 combines with J gene TRBJ1-2, with D possibly being TRBD1 (6 bases). Germline V gene lookup returns CDR1 ENHRY and CDR2 SYGVKD. Trimming pared 10 bases from V and 5 bases from J, leaving 14 bases between. This CDR3 is built from 12 residues. The CDR3 coding sequence is TGTGCCAGCCGGGACATCTATTATGGCTACACCTTC. This codes for CASRDIYYGYTF.

The rearrangement joins TRBV3-1 (or the pseudogene TRBV3-2) to TRBJ2-2; D is ambiguous. The V gene lost 1 base and the J gene lost 7 bases, with 13 bases spanning the gap. Germline CDR1 LGHDT, CDR2 YNNKEL (reference sequence). The CDR3 length is 15 residues. CDR3 in amino acids: CASSQGGSSNGELFF. The DNA of the CDR3 is TGTGCCAGCAGCCAAGGGGGTTCCAGTAACGGGGAGCTGTTTTTT.

This chain joins TRBV2 and TRBJ1-5; no firm D call. CDR1 and CDR2 (germline): SNHLY, FYNNEI. The CDR3 extends over 16 amino acids. The V end lost 4 bases, the J end lost 1 base, and 14 bases lay between the germline ends. Here the CDR3 reads CASSGRELGSNQPQHF. The CDR3 DNA sequence: TGTGCCAGCAGTGGACGGGAATTAGGGAGCAATCAGCCCCAGCATTTT.

This chain connects TRBV5-1 to TRBJ2-1; TRBD1 agrees at 11 bases. J lost 6 bases, V lost 0 bases, and 5 bases had no gene match. Germline CDR1 SGHRS, CDR2 YFSETQ. The CDR3 has 16 residues. The CDR3 bases are TGCGCCAGCAGCTTGGTAGCCGGGACAGGGGGCAATGAGCAGTTCTTC. Translated, it gives CASSLVAGTGGNEQFF.

The chain couples TRBV7-9 to TRBJ1-5, with TRBD1 matching over 8 bases. Trimming at V came to 5 bases and at J to 4 bases, leaving 7 bases not matched to a gene. Germline V gives CDR1 SEHNR, CDR2 FQNEAQ (reference sequence). The CDR3 sequence is 15 residues long. CDR3 loop: CASSRGQEVNQPQHF. DNA for the CDR3: TGTGCCAGCAGCCGGGGACAGGAGGTGAATCAGCCCCAGCATTTT.

The chain combines TRBV6-5 with TRBJ1-2; D is ambiguous. Germline V lookup: CDR1 MNHEY, CDR2 SVGAGI. This CDR3 comprises 13 residues. Trimming took off 5 bases at V and 6 bases at J, with 13 bases between the two ends. Written as DNA, the CDR3 is TGTGCCAGCAGTCACGACACCCTCGATGGCTACACCTTC. Residues: CASSHDTLDGYTF.

The V call is TRBV5-1, the J call TRBJ2-2; D is unclear. This CDR3 region has 13 residues. Trimming removed 3 bases from V and 3 bases from J, with 6 bases in between. In germline, CDR1 is SGHRS, CDR2 YFSETQ. CDR3 coding DNA: TGCGCCAGCAGCTGGGATGACACCGGGGAGCTGTTTTTT. It translates to CASSWDDTGELFF.